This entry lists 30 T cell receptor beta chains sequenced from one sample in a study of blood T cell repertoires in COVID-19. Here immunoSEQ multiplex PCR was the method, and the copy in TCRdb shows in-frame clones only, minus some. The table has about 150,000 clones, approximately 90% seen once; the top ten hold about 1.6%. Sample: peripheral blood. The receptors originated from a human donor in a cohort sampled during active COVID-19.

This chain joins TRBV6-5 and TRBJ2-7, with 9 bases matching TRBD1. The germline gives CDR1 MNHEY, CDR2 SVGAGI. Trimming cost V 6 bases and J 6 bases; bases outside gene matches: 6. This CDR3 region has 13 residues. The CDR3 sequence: CASSLGQGGEQYF. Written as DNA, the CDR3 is TGTGCCAGCAGCCTGGGACAGGGCGGCGAGCAGTACTTC.

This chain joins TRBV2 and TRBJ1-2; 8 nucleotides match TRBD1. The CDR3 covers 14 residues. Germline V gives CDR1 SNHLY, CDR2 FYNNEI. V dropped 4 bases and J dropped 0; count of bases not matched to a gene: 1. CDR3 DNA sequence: TGTGCCAGCAGTGGACAGGGGACTAACTATGGCTACACCTTC. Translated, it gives CASSGQGTNYGYTF.

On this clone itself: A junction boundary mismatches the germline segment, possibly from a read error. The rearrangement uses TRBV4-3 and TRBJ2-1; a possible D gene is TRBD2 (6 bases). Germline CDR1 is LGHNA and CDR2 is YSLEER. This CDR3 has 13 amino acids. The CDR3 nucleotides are TGCGCCAGCAGCCAGGCTGTGGGGGGACTGAAAGTCTTC. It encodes CASSQAVGGLKVF.

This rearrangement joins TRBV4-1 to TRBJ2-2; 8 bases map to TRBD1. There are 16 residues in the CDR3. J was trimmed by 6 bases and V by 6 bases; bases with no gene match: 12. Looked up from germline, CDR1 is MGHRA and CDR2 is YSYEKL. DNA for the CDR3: TGCGCCAGCAGAAGTGGACAGGGACGTAACCCCGGGGAGCTGTTTTTT. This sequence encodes CASRSGQGRNPGELFF.

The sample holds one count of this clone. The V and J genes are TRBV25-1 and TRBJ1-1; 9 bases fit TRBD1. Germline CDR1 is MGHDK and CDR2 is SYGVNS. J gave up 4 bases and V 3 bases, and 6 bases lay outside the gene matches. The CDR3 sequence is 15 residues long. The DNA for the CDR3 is TGTGCCAGCAGTGAGTACCGGGACAGGGTCACTGAAGCTTTCTTT. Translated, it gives CASSEYRDRVTEAFF. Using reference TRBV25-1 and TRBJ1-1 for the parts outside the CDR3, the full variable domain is EADIYQTPRYLVIGTGKKITLECSQTMGHDKMYWYQQDPGMELHLIHYSYGVNSTEKGDLSSESTVSRIRTEHFPLTLESARPSHTSQYLCASSEYRDRVTEAFFGQGTRLTVV.

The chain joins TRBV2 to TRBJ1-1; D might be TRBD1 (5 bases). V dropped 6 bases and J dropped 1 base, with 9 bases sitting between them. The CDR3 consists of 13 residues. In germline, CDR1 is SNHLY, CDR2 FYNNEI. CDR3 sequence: CASSATGNTEAFF. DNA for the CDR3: TGTGCCAGCAGCGCAACAGGGAACACTGAAGCTTTCTTT. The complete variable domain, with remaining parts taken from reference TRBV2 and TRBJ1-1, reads EPEVTQTPSHQVTQMGQEVILRCVPISNHLYFYWYRQILGQKVEFLVSFYNNEISEKSEIFDDQFSVERPDGSNFTLKIRSTKLEDSAMYFCASSATGNTEAFFGQGTRLTVV.

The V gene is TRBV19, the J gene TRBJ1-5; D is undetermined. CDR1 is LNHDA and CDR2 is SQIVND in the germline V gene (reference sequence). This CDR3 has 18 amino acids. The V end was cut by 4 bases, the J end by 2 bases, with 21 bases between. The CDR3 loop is CASSTGIAVGDGNQPQHF. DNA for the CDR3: TGTGCCAGTAGTACCGGCATAGCTGTCGGGGATGGCAATCAGCCCCAGCATTTT.

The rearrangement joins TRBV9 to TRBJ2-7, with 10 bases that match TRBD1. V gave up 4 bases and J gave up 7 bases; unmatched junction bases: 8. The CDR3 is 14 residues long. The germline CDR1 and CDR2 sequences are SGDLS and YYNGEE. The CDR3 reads CASSTSGTGDEQYF. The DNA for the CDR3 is TGTGCCAGCAGCACATCCGGGACAGGGGATGAGCAGTACTTC. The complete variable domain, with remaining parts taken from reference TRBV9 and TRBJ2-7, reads DSGVTQTPKHLITATGQRVTLRCSPRSGDLSVYWYQQSLDQGLQFLIQYYNGEERAKGNILERFSAQQFPDLHSELNLSSLELGDSALYFCASSTSGTGDEQYFGPGTRLTVT.

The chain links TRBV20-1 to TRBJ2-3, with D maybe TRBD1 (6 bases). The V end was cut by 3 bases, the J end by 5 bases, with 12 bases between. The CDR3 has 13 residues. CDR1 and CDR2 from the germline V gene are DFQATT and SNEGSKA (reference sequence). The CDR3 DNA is TGCAGTGCTAGTTTCGCACAGGGAGATACGCAGTATTTT. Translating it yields CSASFAQGDTQYF.

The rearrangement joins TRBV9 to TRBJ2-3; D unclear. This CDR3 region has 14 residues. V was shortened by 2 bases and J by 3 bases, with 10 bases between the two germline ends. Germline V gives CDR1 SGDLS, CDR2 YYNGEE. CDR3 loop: CASSVISTTDTQYF. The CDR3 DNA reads TGTGCCAGCAGCGTGATCAGTACGACAGATACGCAGTATTTT. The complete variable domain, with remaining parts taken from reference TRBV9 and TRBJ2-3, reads DSGVTQTPKHLITATGQRVTLRCSPRSGDLSVYWYQQSLDQGLQFLIQYYNGEERAKGNILERFSAQQFPDLHSELNLSSLELGDSALYFCASSVISTTDTQYFGPGTRLTVL.

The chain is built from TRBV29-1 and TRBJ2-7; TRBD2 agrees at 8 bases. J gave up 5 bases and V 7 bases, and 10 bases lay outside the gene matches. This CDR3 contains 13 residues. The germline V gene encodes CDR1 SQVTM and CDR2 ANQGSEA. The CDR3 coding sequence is TGCAGCGCCGGGGGGGCCGGGTTTCACGAGCAGTACTTC. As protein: CSAGGAGFHEQYF.

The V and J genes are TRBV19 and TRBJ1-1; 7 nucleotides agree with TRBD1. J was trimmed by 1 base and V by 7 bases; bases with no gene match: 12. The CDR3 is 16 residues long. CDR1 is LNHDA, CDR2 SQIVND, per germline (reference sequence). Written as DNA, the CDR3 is TGTGCCAGTACTAGCAGGAGGGGGCGCGGGAACACTGAAGCTTTCTTT. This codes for CASTSRRGRGNTEAFF. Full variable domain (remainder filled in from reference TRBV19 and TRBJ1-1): DGGITQSPKYLFRKEGQNVTLSCEQNLNHDAMYWYRQDPGQGLRLIYYSQIVNDFQKGDIAEGYSVSREKKESFPLTVTSAQKNPTAFYLCASTSRRGRGNTEAFFGQGTRLTVV.

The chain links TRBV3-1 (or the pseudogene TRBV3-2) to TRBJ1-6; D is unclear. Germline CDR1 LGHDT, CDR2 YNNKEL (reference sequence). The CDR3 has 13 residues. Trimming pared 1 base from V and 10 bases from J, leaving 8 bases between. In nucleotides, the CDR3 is TGTGCCAGCAGCCAAGGCGCGGGATCACCCCTCCACTTT. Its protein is CASSQGAGSPLHF.

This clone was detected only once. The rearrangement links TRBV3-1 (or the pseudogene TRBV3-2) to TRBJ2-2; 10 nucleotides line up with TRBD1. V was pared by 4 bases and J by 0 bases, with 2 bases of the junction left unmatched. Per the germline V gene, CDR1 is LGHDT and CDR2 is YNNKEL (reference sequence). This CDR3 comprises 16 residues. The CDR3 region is CASSPGTGANTGELFF. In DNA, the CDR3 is TGTGCCAGCAGCCCAGGGACAGGGGCGAACACCGGGGAGCTGTTTTTT.

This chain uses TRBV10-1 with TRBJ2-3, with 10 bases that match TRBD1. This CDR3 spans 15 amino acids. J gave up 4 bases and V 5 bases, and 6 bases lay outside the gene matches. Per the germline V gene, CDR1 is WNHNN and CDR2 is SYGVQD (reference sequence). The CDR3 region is CASSSGTGVADTQYF. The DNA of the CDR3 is TGCGCCAGCAGTTCCGGGACAGGGGTAGCAGATACGCAGTATTTT.

The CDR3 sequence is CASSPWEWTEAFF. The DNA of the CDR3 is TGCGCCAGCAGCCCCTGGGAGTGGACTGAAGCTTTCTTT. This chain connects TRBV5-1 to TRBJ1-1; D gene unclear. The CDR3 is made up of 13 amino acids. Germline V CDR1 and CDR2: SGHRS, YFSETQ. Trimming left V 4 bases short and J 5 bases short, with 12 bases between.

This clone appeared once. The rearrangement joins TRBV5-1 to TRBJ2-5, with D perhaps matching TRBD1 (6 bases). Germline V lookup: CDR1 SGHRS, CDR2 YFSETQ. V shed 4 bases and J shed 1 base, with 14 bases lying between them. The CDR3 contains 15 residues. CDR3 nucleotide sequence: TGCGCCAGCAGCACTGCCGGGACAACCCAAGAGACCCAGTACTTC. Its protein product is CASSTAGTTQETQYF.

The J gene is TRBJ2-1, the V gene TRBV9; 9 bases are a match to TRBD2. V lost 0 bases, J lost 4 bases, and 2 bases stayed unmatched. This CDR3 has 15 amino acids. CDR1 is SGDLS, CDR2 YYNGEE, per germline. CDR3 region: CASSVASGEYNEQFF. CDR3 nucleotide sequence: TGTGCCAGCAGCGTAGCTAGCGGGGAGTACAATGAGCAGTTCTTC.

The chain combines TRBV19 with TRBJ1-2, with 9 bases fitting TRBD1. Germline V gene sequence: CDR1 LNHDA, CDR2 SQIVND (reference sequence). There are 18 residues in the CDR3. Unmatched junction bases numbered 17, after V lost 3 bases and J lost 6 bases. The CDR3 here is CASSITVWDRERVNGYTF. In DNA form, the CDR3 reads TGTGCCAGTAGTATTACAGTTTGGGACAGGGAAAGGGTGAATGGCTACACCTTC.

CDR3 nucleotides: TGTGCCATCAGTGAGATAAGCGGGGCAGGCGAGCAGTACTTC. This translates into CAISEISGAGEQYF. The chain has TRBV10-3 and TRBJ2-7, with 7 nucleotides matching TRBD2. The germline V gene has CDR1 ENHRY and CDR2 SYGVKD. With 2 bases clipped from V and 6 bases from J, the junction kept 7 bases outside the gene matches. The CDR3 consists of 14 residues.

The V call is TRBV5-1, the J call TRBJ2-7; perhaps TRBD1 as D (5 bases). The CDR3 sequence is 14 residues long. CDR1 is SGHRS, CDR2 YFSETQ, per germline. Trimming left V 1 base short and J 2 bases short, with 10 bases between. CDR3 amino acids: CASSLIQGPYEQYF. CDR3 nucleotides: TGCGCCAGCAGCTTGATCCAGGGCCCCTACGAGCAGTACTTC.

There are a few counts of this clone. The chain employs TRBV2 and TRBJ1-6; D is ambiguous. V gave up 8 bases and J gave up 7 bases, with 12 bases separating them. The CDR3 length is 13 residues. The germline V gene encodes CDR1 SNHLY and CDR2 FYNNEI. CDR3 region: CASLSAVNSPLHF. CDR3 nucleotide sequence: TGTGCCAGCCTCAGTGCGGTGAATTCACCCCTCCACTTT.

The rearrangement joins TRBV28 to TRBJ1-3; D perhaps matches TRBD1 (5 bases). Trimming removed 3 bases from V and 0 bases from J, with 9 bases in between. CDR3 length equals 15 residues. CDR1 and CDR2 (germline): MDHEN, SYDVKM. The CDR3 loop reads CASSFNRYSGNTIYF. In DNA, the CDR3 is TGTGCCAGCAGTTTCAACAGGTACTCTGGAAACACCATATATTTT.

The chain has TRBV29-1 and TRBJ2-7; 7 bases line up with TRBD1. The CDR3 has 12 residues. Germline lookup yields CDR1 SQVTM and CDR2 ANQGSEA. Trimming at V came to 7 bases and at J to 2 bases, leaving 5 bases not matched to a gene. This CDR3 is CSAWDSPYEQYF. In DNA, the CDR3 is TGCAGCGCCTGGGACAGCCCCTACGAGCAGTACTTC.

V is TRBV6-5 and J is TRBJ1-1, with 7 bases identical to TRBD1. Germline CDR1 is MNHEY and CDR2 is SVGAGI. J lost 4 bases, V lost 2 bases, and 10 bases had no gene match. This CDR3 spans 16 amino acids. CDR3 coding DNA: TGTGCCAGCAGTTACAAAGCCCCTCCAGGGGGCACTGAAGCTTTCTTT. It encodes CASSYKAPPGGTEAFF.

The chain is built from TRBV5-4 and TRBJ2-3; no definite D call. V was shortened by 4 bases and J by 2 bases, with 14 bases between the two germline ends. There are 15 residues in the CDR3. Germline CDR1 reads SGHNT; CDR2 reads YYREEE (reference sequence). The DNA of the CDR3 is TGTGCCAGCAGCGGCGCGGCGTCCGTCACAGATACGCAGTATTTT. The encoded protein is CASSGAASVTDTQYF.

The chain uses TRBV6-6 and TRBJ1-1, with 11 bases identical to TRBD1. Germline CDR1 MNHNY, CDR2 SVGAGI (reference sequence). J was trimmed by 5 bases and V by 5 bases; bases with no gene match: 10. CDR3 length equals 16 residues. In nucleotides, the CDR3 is TGTGCCAGCAGTGGAGGACAGGACAGGGGGCGGACTGAAGCTTTCTTT. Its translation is CASSGGQDRGRTEAFF.

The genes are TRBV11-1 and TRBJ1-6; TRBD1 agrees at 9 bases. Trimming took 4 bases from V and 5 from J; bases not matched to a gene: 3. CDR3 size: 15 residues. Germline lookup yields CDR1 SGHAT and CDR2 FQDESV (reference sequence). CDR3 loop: CASSSTGGDNSPLHF. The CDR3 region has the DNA TGTGCCAGCAGCTCGACAGGGGGTGATAATTCACCCCTCCACTTT. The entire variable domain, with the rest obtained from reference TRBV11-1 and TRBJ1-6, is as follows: EAEVAQSPRYKITEKSQAVAFWCDPISGHATLYWYRQILGQGPELLVQFQDESVVDDSQLPKDRFSAERLKGVDSTLKIQPAELGDSAMYLCASSSTGGDNSPLHFGNGTRLTVT.

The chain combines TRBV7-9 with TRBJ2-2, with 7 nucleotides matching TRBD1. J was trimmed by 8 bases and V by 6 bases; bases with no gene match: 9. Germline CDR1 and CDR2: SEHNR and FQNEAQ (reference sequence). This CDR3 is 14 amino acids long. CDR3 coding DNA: TGTGCCAGCAGACAGACAGGGAGTGAAGGGGAGCTGTTTTTT. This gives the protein CASRQTGSEGELFF.

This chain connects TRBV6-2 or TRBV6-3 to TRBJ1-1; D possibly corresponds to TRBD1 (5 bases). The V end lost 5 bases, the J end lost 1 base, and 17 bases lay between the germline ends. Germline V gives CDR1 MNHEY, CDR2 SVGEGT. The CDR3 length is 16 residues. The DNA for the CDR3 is TGTGCCAGCAGTGACGTACGCGGGGCGGAGAACACTGAAGCTTTCTTT. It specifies CASSDVRGAENTEAFF.